Listed here are 21 T cell receptor beta chains from one sample, sequenced in a study of long-term antiretroviral therapy in people with HIV. The assay used was immunoSEQ (version v3.0), run at survey level. Sequencing was performed with immunoSEQ multiplex PCR; in TCRdb, only in-frame clones are kept and a portion is missing. The table records roughly 29,000 clones, over 90% of them present only once. This material consisted of unsorted PBMCs, taken 6 to 6.5 years after starting antiretroviral therapy. These receptors all stem from a man aged 25 to 40 with HIV.

This chain connects TRBV5-1 to TRBJ1-6; TRBD1 is a possible D gene (5 bases). V gave up 4 bases and J gave up 6 bases, with 14 bases separating them. The CDR3 is 15 amino acids. The germline V gene encodes CDR1 SGHRS and CDR2 YFSETQ. The DNA of the CDR3 is TGCGCCAGCAGCGTCAGGGAAATTAGTAATTCACCCCTCCACTTT. Amino acid sequence: CASSVREISNSPLHF. The whole variable domain, remainder taken from reference TRBV5-1 and TRBJ1-6, is KAGVTQTPRYLIKTRGQQVTLSCSPISGHRSVSWYQQTPGQGLQFLFEYFSETQRNKGNFPGRFSGRQFSNSRSEMNVSTLELGDSALYLCASSVREISNSPLHFGNGTRLTVT.

J is TRBJ1-4 and V is TRBV27, with D hard to call. This CDR3 spans 17 amino acids. Germline-derived CDR1 and CDR2 are MNHEY and SMNVEV (reference sequence). With 6 bases removed from V and 5 bases from J, the gap between germline ends came to 22 bases. DNA of the CDR3: TGTGCCAGCAGCCCGAGAGGTTTTGCAGGAGAGAATGAAAAACTGTTTTTT. Its translation is CASSPRGFAGENEKLFF.

This clone was observed a handful of times. This rearrangement joins TRBV19 to TRBJ2-3, with a possible D match to TRBD1 (6 bases). Trimming removed 9 bases from V and 0 bases from J, with 16 bases in between. This CDR3 contains 15 residues. CDR1 LNHDA and CDR2 SQIVND come from the germline V gene (reference sequence). For the CDR3, the DNA is TGTGCCAGACCCGAGGGGGATTCTAGCACAGATACGCAGTATTTT. This gives the protein CARPEGDSSTDTQYF.

J is TRBJ2-7 and V is TRBV7-9; 7 bases agree with TRBD2. Trimming removed 2 bases from V and 5 bases from J; junction bases left unmatched: 9. Germline-derived CDR1 and CDR2 are SEHNR and FQNEAQ (reference sequence). This CDR3 comprises 15 residues. The CDR3: CASSLWLGRGDEQYF. CDR3 nucleotide sequence: TGTGCCAGCAGCTTATGGTTGGGGAGGGGCGACGAGCAGTACTTC.

This clone has just one count. The same CDR3 is also encoded by other DNA sequences in this sample. The V and J genes are TRBV2 and TRBJ2-1; TRBD1 or TRBD2 may be the D gene (5 bases each). Germline V lookup: CDR1 SNHLY, CDR2 FYNNEI. Trimming cost V 4 bases and J 0 bases, with 7 bases left between them. The CDR3 length is 14 residues. The CDR3 loop reads CASSGGSSYNEQFF. The CDR3 region has the DNA TGTGCCAGCAGTGGGGGGTCCTCCTACAATGAGCAGTTCTTC.

The chain joins TRBV5-1 to TRBJ2-3; D gene unclear. Trimming pared 0 bases from V and 4 bases from J, leaving 12 bases between. The CDR3 contains 15 residues. Germline V gives CDR1 SGHRS, CDR2 YFSETQ. The CDR3 loop is CASSLGASDADTQYF. The CDR3 DNA sequence: TGCGCCAGCAGCTTGGGGGCCAGTGACGCAGATACGCAGTATTTT.

The chain combines TRBV5-1 with TRBJ2-5; TRBD2 is a possible D gene (5 bases). Trimming left V 4 bases short and J 1 base short, with 8 bases between. Germline loops: CDR1 SGHRS, CDR2 YFSETQ. The CDR3 is 13 residues long. The CDR3 region has the DNA TGCGCCAGCAGCCTAGCATTCCAAGAGACCCAGTACTTC. It yields the protein CASSLAFQETQYF.

Here the CDR3 DNA reads TGTGCCAGCAGTTTAGGGGACGATCAGCCCCAGCATTTT. This gives the protein CASSLGDDQPQHF. V and J are TRBV27 and TRBJ1-5, with D perhaps TRBD1 (5 bases). V was shortened by 2 bases and J by 5 bases, with 7 bases between the two germline ends. Germline assignment: CDR1 MNHEY and CDR2 SMNVEV (reference sequence). The CDR3 runs 13 residues.

This clone was detected only once. The rearrangement joins TRBV15 to TRBJ2-3; maybe TRBD1 (5 bases). V lost 4 bases and J lost 0, with 11 bases in between. Germline V lookup: CDR1 LNHNV, CDR2 YYDKDF (reference sequence). The CDR3 is 15 residues long. CDR3 sequence reads: CATSTRQRSTDTQYF. CDR3 bases: TGTGCCACCAGCACTAGACAGCGTAGCACAGATACGCAGTATTTT.

This sequence joins TRBV19 and TRBJ1-1; 11 positions agree with TRBD1. The J segment lost 5 bases and the V segment lost 7 bases, leaving 6 bases of the junction unmatched. CDR3 length: 14 amino acids. Germline lookup yields CDR1 LNHDA and CDR2 SQIVND (reference sequence). This chain's CDR3 is CASTLGQGGTEAFF. The CDR3 nucleotides read TGTGCCAGTACCCTGGGACAGGGGGGGACTGAAGCTTTCTTT.

This rearrangement joins TRBV18 to TRBJ2-7; D gene ambiguous. This CDR3 has 14 residues. Per the germline V gene, CDR1 is KGHSH and CDR2 is LQKENI. The V and J ends lost 2 bases and 0 bases respectively, with 8 bases between them. CDR3 DNA sequence: TGTGCCAGCTCACCATCACAGTCCTCCTACGAGCAGTACTTC. Amino acids: CASSPSQSSYEQYF.

The chain employs TRBV7-8 and TRBJ1-3, with 11 bases that match TRBD1. Germline CDR1 reads SGHVS; CDR2 reads FQNEAQ. CDR3 length: 16 amino acids. With V trimmed by 5 bases and J by 6 bases, 9 bases remained unmatched. Here the CDR3 DNA reads TGTGCCAGCAGCGCTGGGACAGGGGGATTTCTAAACACCATATATTTT. This encodes CASSAGTGGFLNTIYF.

This rearrangement joins TRBV29-1 to TRBJ1-2; D gene unclear. The V and J ends lost 4 bases and 4 bases respectively, with 13 bases between them. CDR3 length equals 13 residues. Germline CDR1 SQVTM, CDR2 ANQGSEA. This CDR3 is CSVAAGTSYGYTF. CDR3 nucleotides: TGCAGCGTTGCGGCCGGCACGAGCTATGGCTACACCTTC.

The chain combines TRBV14 with TRBJ1-2, with 9 bases that match TRBD1. V lost 4 bases, J lost 4 bases, and 7 bases stayed unmatched. CDR3 length: 15 residues. Germline V lookup: CDR1 SGHDN, CDR2 FVKESK. The CDR3 nucleotides read TGTGCCAGCAGCCCGGTACAGGGGGCTGGCTATGGCTACACCTTC. This gives the protein CASSPVQGAGYGYTF.

V usage is TRBV6-4 and J usage is TRBJ2-1, with 9 bases identical to TRBD2. This CDR3 comprises 15 residues. The germline V gene has CDR1 MRHNA and CDR2 SNTAGT. With 3 bases clipped from V and 5 bases from J, the junction kept 5 bases outside the gene matches. The CDR3: CASSELAGGNNEQFF. The CDR3, as DNA: TGTGCCAGCAGTGAGTTGGCGGGGGGGAACAATGAGCAGTTCTTC.

The gene calls are TRBV27 and TRBJ2-3; D uncertain. The CDR3 loop spans 13 amino acids. The V end lost 7 bases, the J end lost 4 bases, and 12 bases lay between the germline ends. Per germline, CDR1 MNHEY and CDR2 SMNVEV (reference sequence). CDR3 region: CASTRRVPDTQYF. In DNA, the CDR3 is TGTGCCAGCACGCGAAGGGTTCCAGATACGCAGTATTTT.

This chain connects TRBV7-9 to TRBJ1-1; D is perhaps TRBD1 (5 bases). The V gene lost 6 bases and the J gene lost 0 bases, with 11 bases spanning the gap. Looked up from germline, CDR1 is SEHNR and CDR2 is FQNEAQ (reference sequence). This CDR3 has 14 residues. The CDR3 reads CASRSRGVNTEAFF. CDR3 bases: TGTGCCAGCAGGTCGCGGGGGGTGAACACTGAAGCTTTCTTT.

This clone was detected only once. The rearrangement links TRBV19 to TRBJ1-2; D is unclear. The CDR3 runs 14 residues. The V gene lost 5 bases and the J gene lost 5 bases, with 15 bases spanning the gap. The germline V gene encodes CDR1 LNHDA and CDR2 SQIVND (reference sequence). CDR3 in DNA: TGTGCCAGTAGTCAAGGACCTTCATCTTATGGCTACACCTTC. Translation gives CASSQGPSSYGYTF.

The chain has TRBV7-9 and TRBJ1-2, with TRBD1 matching over 7 bases. The length of the CDR3 is 15 residues. V was clipped by 2 bases and J by 7 bases; unmatched bases: 10. CDR1 is SEHNR and CDR2 is FQNEAQ in the germline V gene (reference sequence). CDR3 protein: CASSLSLGGGGGYTF. The DNA of the CDR3 is TGTGCCAGCAGCTTATCGTTAGGGGGCGGCGGTGGCTACACCTTC. The variable domain in full, completed from reference TRBV7-9 and TRBJ1-2, reads DTGVSQNPRHKITKRGQNVTFRCDPISEHNRLYWYRQTLGQGPEFLTYFQNEAQLEKSRLLSDRFSAERPKGSFSTLEIQRTEQGDSAMYLCASSLSLGGGGGYTFGSGTRLTVV.

The CDR3 loop is CASSLYPGELFF. CDR3 coding DNA: TGTGCCAGCAGCTTATACCCCGGGGAGCTGTTTTTT. The V and J genes are TRBV7-3 and TRBJ2-2; D is undetermined. In germline, CDR1 is SGHTA, CDR2 FQGTGA. V shed 2 bases and J shed 6 bases, with 4 bases lying between them. The CDR3 has 12 amino acids.

This clone has just one count. This chain uses TRBV6-1 with TRBJ2-7; unclear D gene. Trimming took 8 bases from V and 7 from J, leaving 15 bases between them. The CDR3 has 12 residues. Germline V lookup: CDR1 MNHNS, CDR2 SASEGT. CDR3 nucleotide sequence: TGTGCCAGCCGAAATCTGCCCGGGGAGCAGTACTTC. Protein product: CASRNLPGEQYF.